The T cell receptor beta chain described here comes from a study of blood T cells in healthy people across ages. Points from the study as a whole: Possibly confounding the expanded clonotype changes was the fact that donor CMV status was unknown.

Only a few counts were recorded for this clonotype. The antigen is undetermined. Sample-barcoded 5' priming and a J-beta primer mix drove a second PCR of about 6 to 12 cycles. TCRdb fed the 5' RACE reads into MiXCR, producing one record per CDR3 protein. The sample comprises 1,800,000 or so distinct CDR3 sequences, more than 35% of which are singletons, and under 25% rests with the top ten. The CDR3 is 14 residues long. V trimming: 6 bases; J trimming: 6 bases; junction bases outside the gene matches: 9. This TCR came from a human donor in good health. The V call is TRBV12-3 or TRBV12-4, the J call TRBJ2-7; 9 nucleotides agree with TRBD1. Source material: blood. CDR3 region: CASRTGTGLSEQYF. CDR3 nucleotide sequence: TGTGCCAGCAGAACCGGGACAGGGCTCTCCGAGCAGTACTTC.